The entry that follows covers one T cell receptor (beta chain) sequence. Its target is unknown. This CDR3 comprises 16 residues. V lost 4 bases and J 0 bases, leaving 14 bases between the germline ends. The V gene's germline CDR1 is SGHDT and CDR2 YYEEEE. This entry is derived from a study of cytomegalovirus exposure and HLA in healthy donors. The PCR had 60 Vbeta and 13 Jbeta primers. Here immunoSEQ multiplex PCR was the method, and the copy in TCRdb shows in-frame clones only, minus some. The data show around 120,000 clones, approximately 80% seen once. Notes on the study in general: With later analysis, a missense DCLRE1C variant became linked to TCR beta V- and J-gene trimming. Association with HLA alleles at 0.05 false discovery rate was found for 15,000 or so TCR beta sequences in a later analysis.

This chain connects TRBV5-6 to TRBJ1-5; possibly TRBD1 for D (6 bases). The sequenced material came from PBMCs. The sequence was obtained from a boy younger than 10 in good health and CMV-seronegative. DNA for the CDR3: TGTGCCAGCAGCCGAGGGACACATTATAGCAATCAGCCCCAGCATTTT. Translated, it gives CASSRGTHYSNQPQHF. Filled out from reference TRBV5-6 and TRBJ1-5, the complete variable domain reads DAGVTQSPTHLIKTRGQQVTLRCSPKSGHDTVSWYQQALGQGPQFIFQYYEEEERQRGNFPDRFSGHQFPNYSSELNVNALLLGDSALYLCASSRGTHYSNQPQHFGDGTRLSIL.